This TCR beta chain was sequenced during a study of regulatory T cells in long-lasting Graves disease. There are many counts of this clonotype. The antigen is not known. The CDR3 sequence is 10 residues long. Germline CDR1 reads MDHEN; CDR2 reads SYDVKM. The V and J ends lost 3 bases and 7 bases respectively, with 4 bases between them. Combining iRepertoire HTBI primers with Arm-PCR of CDR3 regions, the authors built TCR beta libraries. One entry per CDR3 protein, called by TCRdb with MiXCR from the multiplex PCR reads. The top ten hold around 37% of the sample, which has 320,000 or so distinct CDR3 sequences, roughly 18% seen once. Time point given: newly diagnosed GD, antithyroid drugs for less than 3 months. Following extraction of RNA from PBMCs, that RNA was used to make the TCR library. Study-level points and caveats: Persistent disease samples used TRBV28, TRBJ1-2 and TRBJ2-5 preferentially.

J is TRBJ2-7 and V is TRBV28; no firm D call. The specimen was peripheral blood mononuclear cells (PBMCs), collected at new diagnosis, from a patient treated with antithyroid drugs. The receptor was derived from a female donor with Graves disease. CDR3: CASSLGEQYF. In DNA form, the CDR3 reads TGTGCCAGCAGTTTGGGTGAGCAGTACTTC. The full variable domain, completed using reference TRBV28 and TRBJ2-7, is DVKVTQSSRYLVKRTGEKVFLECVQDMDHENMFWYRQDPGLGLRLIYFSYDVKMKEKGDIPEGYSVSREKKERFSLILESASTNQTSMYLCASSLGEQYFGPGTRLTVT.